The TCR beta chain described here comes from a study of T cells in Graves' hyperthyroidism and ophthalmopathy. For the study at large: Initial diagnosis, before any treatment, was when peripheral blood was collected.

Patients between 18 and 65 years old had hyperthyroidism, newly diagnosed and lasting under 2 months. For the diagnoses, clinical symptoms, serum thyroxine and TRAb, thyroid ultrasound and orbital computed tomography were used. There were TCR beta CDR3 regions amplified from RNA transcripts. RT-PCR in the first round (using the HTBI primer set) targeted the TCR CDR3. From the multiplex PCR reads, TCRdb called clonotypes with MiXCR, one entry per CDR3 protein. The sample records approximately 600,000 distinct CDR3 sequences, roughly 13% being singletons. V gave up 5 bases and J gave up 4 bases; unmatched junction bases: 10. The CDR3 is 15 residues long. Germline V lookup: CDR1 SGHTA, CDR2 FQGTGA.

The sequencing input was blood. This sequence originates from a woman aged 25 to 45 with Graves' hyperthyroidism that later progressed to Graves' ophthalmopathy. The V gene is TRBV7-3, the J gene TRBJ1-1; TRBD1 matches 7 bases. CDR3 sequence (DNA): TGTGCCAGCAGCCTCGGGACAGTGGGCTCCACTGAAGCTTTCTTT. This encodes CASSLGTVGSTEAFF.